This TCR beta chain was documented in a study of blood T cell repertoires in COVID-19. Residents of about two dozen US areas, aged roughly 18 to 89 years, made up the participants. Cohorts were assigned according to the clinical history that participants reported. This CDR3 comprises 15 residues. The V and J ends lost 10 bases and 2 bases respectively, with 18 bases between them. Germline V lookup: CDR1 MDHEN, CDR2 SYDVKM. The table came from immunoSEQ multiplex PCR; TCRdb's copy has only in-frame clones and leaves some out. Of approximately 150,000 clones in the sample, 85% to 90% are singletons; the top ten hold about 11%.

The sequencing input was PBMCs or T cells enriched from blood (not recorded which). This clonotype originated in a man aged 55 to 69 who had recovered from COVID-19. This chain joins TRBV28 and TRBJ1-5, with a tentative D call TRBD1 (6 bases). The CDR3 loop reads CATPGGGRGNQPQHF. CDR3 coding DNA: TGTGCCACCCCGGGAGGGGGGCGTGGCAATCAGCCCCAGCATTTT.